This T cell receptor (beta chain) was sequenced during a study of T cell repertoires in cytomegalovirus infection. Germline-derived CDR1 and CDR2 are SGHVS and FQNEAQ. This CDR3 contains 13 residues. In regard to this clonotype: Its antigen is currently unknown. The junction departs from germline at one end; a sequencing error may be responsible.

TCRdb reprocessed the reads with MiXCR, giving one entry per CDR3 protein. The sample yields 900,000 to 950,000 distinct CDR3 sequences, approximately 32% seen once. Study observations and caveats: The cumulative frequency of public TCR beta families distinguished individuals who carried CMV together with the relevant HLA.

The TCR was taken from a human donor in good health (CMV status not recorded). Some clones in this sample may be carry-over from other donors' samples. The specimen was cultured CD8+ T cells from PBMCs, collected from culture after CMV antigen stimulation. The V and J genes are TRBV7-8 and TRBJ1-5; unclear D gene. DNA for the CDR3: TGTGCCGGCAGCTTAAGGGGCAATCAGCCCCAGCATTTT. This encodes CAGSLRGNQPQHF. The full variable domain, rest sourced from reference TRBV7-8 and TRBJ1-5, is GAGVSQSPRYKVAKRGQDVALRCDPISGHVSLFWYQQALGQGPEFLTYFQNEAQLDKSGLPSDRFFAERPEGSVSTLKIQRTQQEDSAVYLCAGSLRGNQPQHFGDGTRLSIL.